What follows is one T cell receptor (beta chain) and its context. This sample stems from a study of cytotoxic CD8 clonotypes in ibrutinib-treated CLL. The table came from immunoSEQ multiplex PCR; TCRdb's copy has only in-frame clones and leaves some out. This table has approximately 90,000 clones, approximately 71% appearing once. With 6 bases removed from V and 9 bases from J, the gap between germline ends came to 15 bases. The length of the CDR3 is 14 residues. Germline CDR1 is MNHNS and CDR2 is SASEGT. This TCR was recovered from a human donor with chronic lymphocytic leukemia. The source was PBMCs, collected after 24 months of ibrutinib treatment. V usage is TRBV6-1 and J usage is TRBJ1-6; tentatively, D is TRBD1 (6 bases). CDR3 protein: CASRKQGPGSPLHF. The CDR3 nucleotides are TGTGCCAGCAGAAAACAGGGTCCAGGTTCACCCCTCCACTTT.